What follows are 20 T cell receptor beta chains derived from one specimen sequenced in a study of PD-L1 blockade in urothelial cancer. Time point defined: peripheral blood 6 weeks after treatment start. Sequenced by immunoSEQ multiplex PCR; TCRdb stores in-frame clones only, minus some. Of nearly 50,000 clones listed, 80% to 90% are singletons. The sequences come from PBMCs, collected around atezolizumab (anti-PD-L1) treatment. These receptors were taken from a man in his 70s with urothelial cancer.

The CDR3 protein is CAISLAPGQWEKLFF. In DNA form, the CDR3 reads TGTGCCATCAGTTTAGCCCCGGGACAGTGGGAAAAACTGTTTTTT. The genes are TRBV10-3 and TRBJ1-4; 7 bases are a match to TRBD1. The V segment lost 5 bases and the J segment 8 bases; nucleotides outside the gene matches: 11. This CDR3 is 15 amino acids long. The germline V gene encodes CDR1 ENHRY and CDR2 SYGVKD.

This clone was seen only a few times. The V gene is TRBV19, the J gene TRBJ1-5; possible D gene TRBD1, 5 bases. The V gene lost 7 bases and the J gene lost 2 bases, with 9 bases spanning the gap. This CDR3 is built from 13 residues. The germline V gene has CDR1 LNHDA and CDR2 SQIVND (reference sequence). CDR3 protein: CASNGGGNQPQHF. For the CDR3, the DNA is TGTGCCAGTAATGGAGGGGGCAATCAGCCCCAGCATTTT.

V gene TRBV27 combines with J gene TRBJ1-2; 10 bases are a match to TRBD1. V was pared by 5 bases and J by 8 bases, with 11 bases of the junction left unmatched. The CDR3 totals 15 residues. Per the germline V gene, CDR1 is MNHEY and CDR2 is SMNVEV (reference sequence). The CDR3: CASSGGQGRAWGYTF. The DNA of the CDR3 is TGTGCCAGCAGTGGGGGACAGGGGAGAGCATGGGGCTACACCTTC.

The chain is built from TRBV11-3 and TRBJ2-1, with D tentatively TRBD2 (5 bases). The CDR3 length is 14 residues. Per germline, CDR1 SGHNT and CDR2 YENEEA. The V end lost 5 bases, the J end lost 5 bases, and 13 bases lay between the germline ends. CDR3 bases: TGTGCCAGCAGCCAGGACTCGGTCAACAATGAGCAGTTCTTC. Its translation is CASSQDSVNNEQFF.

In its sample, this clone was seen once. V is TRBV30 and J is TRBJ1-3; the match to TRBD1 covers 10 bases. The trim removed 5 bases at V and 6 bases at J, leaving 10 bases unmatched. This CDR3 contains 15 residues. The germline V gene has CDR1 GTSNPN and CDR2 SVGIG (reference sequence). The CDR3 sequence is CAWYIDRGQANTIYF. As DNA, the CDR3 is TGTGCCTGGTACATTGACAGGGGGCAAGCAAACACCATATATTTT.

The chain carries TRBV30 and TRBJ1-1; no reliable D call. CDR3 length: 13 residues. The germline V and J ends were trimmed by 4 bases and 1 base, with 10 bases remaining between them. The germline CDR1 and CDR2 sequences are GTSNPN and SVGIG (reference sequence). CDR3 DNA sequence: TGTGCCTGGACACGGGAGTCGAACACTGAAGCTTTCTTT. It translates to CAWTRESNTEAFF.

The genes are TRBV11-3 and TRBJ1-1; 10 bases align to TRBD1. Unmatched junction bases numbered 5, after V lost 5 bases and J lost 5 bases. The CDR3 contains 14 residues. Per the germline V gene, CDR1 is SGHNT and CDR2 is YENEEA. CDR3 nucleotide sequence: TGTGCCAGCAGCCCAGGACAGGGGGGAACTGAAGCTTTCTTT. It specifies CASSPGQGGTEAFF. Supplemented by reference TRBV11-3 and TRBJ1-1, the full variable domain reads EAGVVQSPRYKIIEKKQPVAFWCNPISGHNTLYWYLQNLGQGPELLIRYENEEAVDDSQLPKDRFSAERLKGVDSTLKIQPAELGDSAVYLCASSPGQGGTEAFFGQGTRLTVV.

The rearrangement joins TRBV18 to TRBJ2-2; 7 nucleotides line up with TRBD2. CDR3 size: 14 residues. Trimming took 2 bases from V and 3 from J; bases not matched to a gene: 0. CDR1 and CDR2 (germline): KGHSH, LQKENI. DNA for the CDR3: TGTGCCAGCTCACCAGGGAGGGACACCGGGGAGCTGTTTTTT. This gives the protein CASSPGRDTGELFF.

This clone was recorded only once. V and J are TRBV4-1 and TRBJ2-7, with 8 bases matching TRBD2. Germline CDR1 and CDR2: MGHRA and YSYEKL. CDR3 length: 14 amino acids. V gave up 5 bases and J gave up 6 bases; unmatched junction bases: 9. The CDR3 sequence is CASSVQRERGEQYF. In DNA, the CDR3 is TGCGCCAGCAGCGTTCAGCGGGAGAGAGGCGAGCAGTACTTC.

V usage is TRBV4-1 and J usage is TRBJ2-7; 9 nucleotides line up with TRBD1. This CDR3 is built from 18 residues. Germline CDR1 and CDR2: MGHRA and YSYEKL. The trim removed 4 bases at V and 6 bases at J, leaving 19 bases unmatched. The CDR3 DNA follows: TGCGCCAGCAGCCCCCACCCCGGCAGCGGACAGGGGATCGCCGAGCAGTACTTC. Encoded protein: CASSPHPGSGQGIAEQYF.

This clone has a single count. V gene TRBV11-2 combines with J gene TRBJ2-2; D is undetermined. Germline V gene data show CDR1 as SGHAT and CDR2 as FQNNGV. This CDR3 has 14 residues. Trimming stripped 0 bases from V and 7 bases from J, with 9 bases between. The CDR3: CASSLDRAGGELFF. The CDR3 region has the DNA TGTGCCAGCAGCTTAGATCGAGCTGGCGGGGAGCTGTTTTTT. The full variable domain, in which reference TRBV11-2 and TRBJ2-2 provide the parts outside the CDR3, is EAGVAQSPRYKIIEKRQSVAFWCNPISGHATLYWYQQILGQGPKLLIQFQNNGVVDDSQLPKDRFSAERLKGVDSTLKIQPAKLEDSAVYLCASSLDRAGGELFFGEGSRLTVL.

V usage is TRBV7-9 and J usage is TRBJ2-2; D possibly corresponds to TRBD2 (6 bases). V dropped 10 bases and J dropped 4 bases, with 13 bases sitting between them. Germline-derived CDR1 and CDR2 are SEHNR and FQNEAQ (reference sequence). The CDR3 is 13 amino acids. DNA for the CDR3: TGTGCCAAACGGGACTCTCTCACCGGGGAGCTGTTTTTT. Translated: CAKRDSLTGELFF.

This clone has more than one count but fewer than ten. J is TRBJ2-1 and V is TRBV28; 7 positions match TRBD2. The CDR3 spans 13 residues. Losses at the gene ends were 6 bases for V and 5 bases for J; bases not matched to a gene: 4. The germline gives CDR1 MDHEN, CDR2 SYDVKM. DNA of the CDR3: TGTGCCAGCAGCTCAGCGGGACACAATGAGCAGTTCTTC. As protein: CASSSAGHNEQFF.

The gene calls are TRBV7-2 and TRBJ1-5; maybe TRBD1 (5 bases). This CDR3 has 16 amino acids. The V end was cut by 1 base, the J end by 6 bases, with 16 bases between. The V gene's germline CDR1 is SGHTA and CDR2 FQGNSA. CDR3 protein: CASSLVSGGDGQPQHF. In DNA form, the CDR3 reads TGTGCCAGCAGCTTAGTTTCCGGGGGAGACGGTCAGCCCCAGCATTTT.

The V gene is TRBV27, the J gene TRBJ2-6; tentative D call: TRBD2 (6 bases). This CDR3 spans 17 amino acids. V lost 0 bases and J 2 bases, leaving 11 bases between the germline ends. Germline-derived CDR1 and CDR2 are MNHEY and SMNVEV (reference sequence). The chain's CDR3 is CASSLSMRTTGANVLTF. The CDR3 coding sequence is TGTGCCAGCAGTTTATCGATGAGGACTACTGGGGCCAACGTCCTGACTTTC.

The chain employs TRBV19 and TRBJ1-2; 7 nucleotides match TRBD1. In germline, CDR1 is LNHDA, CDR2 SQIVND (reference sequence). This CDR3 region has 14 residues. V dropped 2 bases and J dropped 4; count of bases not matched to a gene: 4. Here the CDR3 reads CASSIQGVSYGYTF. CDR3 in DNA: TGTGCCAGTAGTATACAGGGGGTATCCTATGGCTACACCTTC.

This clone came up a few times. The J gene is TRBJ2-3, the V gene TRBV5-1; TRBD2 agrees at 11 bases. The ends lost 3 bases at V and 4 bases at J; junction bases unmatched: 10. Looked up from germline, CDR1 is SGHRS and CDR2 is YFSETQ. The CDR3 is 17 amino acids. This chain's CDR3 is CASSWGTLAGVSDTQYF. The CDR3 bases are TGCGCCAGCAGCTGGGGGACACTAGCGGGAGTGTCAGATACGCAGTATTTT.

This chain connects TRBV7-2 to TRBJ1-1; the D is unclear. This CDR3 spans 13 amino acids. V was clipped by 1 base and J by 3 bases, with 6 bases between them. The germline gives CDR1 SGHTA, CDR2 FQGNSA. CDR3 amino acids: CASSLVRDTEAFF. In DNA form, the CDR3 reads TGTGCCAGCAGCTTAGTGAGGGACACTGAAGCTTTCTTT.

This chain uses TRBV2 with TRBJ1-5, with a possible D match to TRBD1 (5 bases). Germline V gene data show CDR1 as SNHLY and CDR2 as FYNNEI. The germline V and J ends were trimmed by 3 bases and 1 base, with 10 bases remaining between them. The CDR3 extends over 15 amino acids. The CDR3 region is CASSDVRVSNQPQHF. The CDR3 DNA reads as TGTGCCAGCAGTGATGTCAGGGTGAGCAATCAGCCCCAGCATTTT.

This chain's CDR3 is CASGGTSGRTDTQYF. Here the CDR3 DNA reads TGTGCCAGCGGGGGGACTAGCGGGAGAACAGATACGCAGTATTTT. J is TRBJ2-3 and V is TRBV7-9, with 14 nucleotides matching TRBD2. From germline, CDR1 is SEHNR and CDR2 FQNEAQ (reference sequence). The V segment lost 8 bases and the J segment 3 bases; nucleotides outside the gene matches: 4. There are 15 residues in the CDR3.